This T cell receptor beta chain was observed in a study of T cells in Graves' hyperthyroidism and ophthalmopathy. Study outcomes and limitations: Ophthalmopathy and stable hyperthyroidism were separated by a 13 V-J model. For ophthalmopathy, model prediction preceded onset by a median roughly 6.2 months.

The CDR3 contains 13 residues. Germline CDR1 and CDR2: MNHNS and SASEGT. Trimming took off 4 bases at V and 4 bases at J, with 8 bases between the two ends. A word on this clonotype: The antigen is undetermined.

Using RNA transcripts as the source, TCR beta CDR3 regions were amplified. RT-PCR in the first round (using the HTBI primer set) targeted the TCR CDR3. Via MiXCR, TCRdb re-called the multiplex PCR reads, giving one row per CDR3 protein. The sample contains some 370,000 distinct CDR3 sequences, 15% to 20% of which appear only once. Sequenced sample: blood. This chain uses TRBV6-1 with TRBJ1-5, with D perhaps TRBD1 (5 bases). The TCR comes from a woman under 40 with Graves' hyperthyroidism that later progressed to Graves' ophthalmopathy. CDR3 protein: CASSVTDNQPQHF. The CDR3 DNA reads TGTGCCAGCAGTGTGACAGATAATCAGCCCCAGCATTTT.